This is a list of T cell receptor beta chains from one sample in a study of T cell repertoires in cytomegalovirus infection. TCRdb reprocessed the reads with MiXCR, giving one entry per CDR3 protein. The repertoire includes roughly 920,000 distinct CDR3 sequences, roughly 31% of them detected once, and 10% to 15% sits in the top ten. These TCRs are of unknown antigen specificity. Sequenced here: cultured CD8+ T cells from PBMCs, sampled from culture after CMV antigen stimulation. All receptors derive from a human donor in good health (CMV status not recorded). Some clones in this sample may be carry-over from other donors' samples. CDR3s include the opening cysteine and the closing phenylalanine or tryptophan. D genes are given only for firm matches. Size is stated for part of the rows, as once, few or many counts, or as a class when the clone is expanded.

TGCGCCAGCACAAGAGCAGGTGGAGTAACGACTGAAGCTTTCTTT	CASTRAGGVTTEAFF	TRBV4-1	.	.	TRBJ1-1
TGTGCCAGCAGTTTCAGTCCGGTGGAAGCTTTCTTT	CASSFSPVEAFF	TRBV12-3/TRBV12-4	.	few	TRBJ1-1
TGCGCCAGCAGCCCGAGCACCTATCAGCCCCAGCATTTT	CASSPSTYQPQHF	TRBV4-1	.	few	TRBJ1-5
TGTGCCAGCACCCCCTGGACCGACGCTAATTCACCCCTCCACTTT	CASTPWTDANSPLHF	TRBV7-2	.	.	TRBJ1-6
TGTGCCAGCAGCTTCAGGTCCCCGGGGGCGTCGCCCTACAATGAGCAGTTCTTC	CASSFRSPGASPYNEQFF	TRBV7-9	.	.	TRBJ2-1
TGTGCCAGCAGTTTACTCCCCTTGGGGGGCACTGAAGCTTTCTTT	CASSLLPLGGTEAFF	TRBV27	.	few	TRBJ1-1
TGTGCCAGCAGCGCAGGAACCTATGGCTACACCTTC	CASSAGTYGYTF	TRBV9	.	.	TRBJ1-2
TGCAGTGCTGACTGGCTAGCGGGGGGCACCAGCACAGATACGCAGTATTTT	CSADWLAGGTSTDTQYF	TRBV20-1	TRBD2	few	TRBJ2-3
TGTGCCAGCAGCTTGCTTGGACAGGGAGACAATGAGCAGTTCTTC	CASSLLGQGDNEQFF	TRBV11-1	TRBD1	few	TRBJ2-1
TGTGCCAGCAGCGTCGAGGACTACGAGCAGTACTTC	CASSVEDYEQYF	TRBV7-9	.	.	TRBJ2-7
TGTGCCAGCAGACAACAGGGGGCACAAGAGACCCAGTACTTC	CASRQQGAQETQYF	TRBV7-6	TRBD1	once	TRBJ2-5
TGTGCCAGCACTGTTAGCGGGGGGGACGAGCAGTTCTTC	CASTVSGGDEQFF	TRBV9	TRBD2	.	TRBJ2-1
TGTGCCAGCAGTTACCCGACTAGCGGGGGCCCCTCGTACAATGAGCAGTTCTTC	CASSYPTSGGPSYNEQFF	TRBV6-2/TRBV6-3	TRBD2	.	TRBJ2-1
TGCGCCAGCAGCCAGTCATGGCGGGCGGGGAACTATGGCTACACCTTC	CASSQSWRAGNYGYTF	TRBV4-1	.	.	TRBJ1-2
TGTGCCAGCAGCTTGGTGTCTGCACCGTCCACTGAAGCTTTCTTT	CASSLVSAPSTEAFF	TRBV5-6	.	.	TRBJ1-1